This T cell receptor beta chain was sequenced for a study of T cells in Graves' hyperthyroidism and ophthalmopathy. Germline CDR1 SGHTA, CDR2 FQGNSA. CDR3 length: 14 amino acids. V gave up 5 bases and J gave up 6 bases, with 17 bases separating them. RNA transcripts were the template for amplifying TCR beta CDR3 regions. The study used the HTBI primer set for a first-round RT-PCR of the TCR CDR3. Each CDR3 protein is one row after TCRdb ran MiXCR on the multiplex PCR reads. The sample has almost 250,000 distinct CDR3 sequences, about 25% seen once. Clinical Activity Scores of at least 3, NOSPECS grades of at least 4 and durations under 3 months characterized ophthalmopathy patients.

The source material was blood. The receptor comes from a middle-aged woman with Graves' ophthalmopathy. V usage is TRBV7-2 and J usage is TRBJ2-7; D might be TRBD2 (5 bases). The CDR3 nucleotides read TGTGCCAGCAGCGTATGGGCTCGGAGGACCGAGCAGTACTTC. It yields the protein CASSVWARRTEQYF.